These T cell receptor beta chains were read from a single sample in a study of control samples from healthy donors and cancer patients. Clones were sequenced by immunoSEQ multiplex PCR, and TCRdb holds only the in-frame ones, with some missing. There are approximately 150,000 clones in the sample; approximately 94% occur only once, and approximately 14% lies in the top ten. The sequenced sample consisted of blood. These receptors came from a man aged 35 to 55 in good health. CDR3s include the opening cysteine and the closing phenylalanine or tryptophan. A D gene is named only where the DNA matches it firmly. Rows may omit the clone size; those that give it use once, few, many or a size class.

D gene: TRBD1; V gene: TRBV10-2; clone size: .; J gene: TRBJ1-2; CDR3 DNA: TGCGCCAGCAGTCAGGGGGGAGGTGGCTACACCTTC; CDR3 protein: CASSQGGGGYTF
D gene: .; V gene: TRBV5-1; clone size: .; J gene: TRBJ2-7; CDR3 DNA: TGCGCCAGCAGCTCCCAGGGAGACTACGAGCAGTACTTC; CDR3 protein: CASSSQGDYEQYF
D gene: .; V gene: TRBV6-6; clone size: .; J gene: TRBJ1-4; CDR3 DNA: TGTGCCAGCAATCTACAGGGACGGGAGTCTAATGAAAAACTGTTTTTT; CDR3 protein: CASNLQGRESNEKLFF
D gene: TRBD1; V gene: TRBV7-3; clone size: .; J gene: TRBJ2-7; CDR3 DNA: TGTGCCAGCAGCTCCGGGACAGGGCTCAACGAGCAGTACTTC; CDR3 protein: CASSSGTGLNEQYF
D gene: .; V gene: TRBV5-4; clone size: .; J gene: TRBJ1-2; CDR3 DNA: TGTGCCAGCAGCTTGATGGGAGGGCCCAATGGCTACACCTTC; CDR3 protein: CASSLMGGPNGYTF
D gene: TRBD1; V gene: TRBV27; clone size: .; J gene: TRBJ2-7; CDR3 DNA: TGTGCCAGCAGTTTATACTCGACAGGGCCCTACGAGCAGTACTTC; CDR3 protein: CASSLYSTGPYEQYF
D gene: .; V gene: TRBV12-3/TRBV12-4; clone size: .; J gene: TRBJ1-1; CDR3 DNA: TGTGCCAGCAGTCTAGGAGAAGAGTCTTTCTTT; CDR3 protein: CASSLGEESFF
D gene: .; V gene: TRBV28; clone size: .; J gene: TRBJ1-5; CDR3 DNA: TGTGCCAGCAGTTTGTCTGGCAGGGACAATCAGCCCCAGCATTTT; CDR3 protein: CASSLSGRDNQPQHF
D gene: .; V gene: TRBV6-1; clone size: .; J gene: TRBJ1-6; CDR3 DNA: TGTGCCAGCAGTGAAGCGCTTAGTGGGGGCTCGAGGTCCTATAATTCACCCCTCCACTTT; CDR3 protein: CASSEALSGGSRSYNSPLHF
D gene: .; V gene: TRBV9; clone size: .; J gene: TRBJ2-2; CDR3 DNA: TGTGCCAGCAGCCAGCGTTCTAAGACAGCGGTCCTGGCCGGGGAGCTGTTTTTT; CDR3 protein: CASSQRSKTAVLAGELFF
D gene: .; V gene: TRBV5-4; clone size: .; J gene: TRBJ1-1; CDR3 DNA: TGTGCCAGCAGCTGGGGGACGAACACTGAAGCTTTCTTT; CDR3 protein: CASSWGTNTEAFF
D gene: TRBD1; V gene: TRBV7-3; clone size: .; J gene: TRBJ1-2; CDR3 DNA: TGTGCCAGCAGCTCCAAAGGGACAGGGCGGATGAGCGGCTACACCTTC; CDR3 protein: CASSSKGTGRMSGYTF
D gene: TRBD1; V gene: TRBV12-5; clone size: .; J gene: TRBJ1-6; CDR3 DNA: TGTGCTAGTGGTTTGCGGGCAGGGGGCAAAAATTCACCCCTCCACTTT; CDR3 protein: CASGLRAGGKNSPLHF
D gene: TRBD2; V gene: TRBV5-1; clone size: .; J gene: TRBJ2-3; CDR3 DNA: TGCGCCAGCAGCCCCCAGTCGGGGGGGGTGATTTTTGCAGATACGCAGTATTTT; CDR3 protein: CASSPQSGGVIFADTQYF
D gene: TRBD1; V gene: TRBV29-1; clone size: .; J gene: TRBJ1-1; CDR3 DNA: TGCAGCGGGGAACAGGGGTCGGGCACTGAAGCTTTCTTT; CDR3 protein: CSGEQGSGTEAFF
D gene: TRBD1; V gene: TRBV12-5; clone size: .; J gene: TRBJ1-2; CDR3 DNA: TGTGCTAGTGGTGTCCGGGACAGGGTCGACGGCTACACCTTC; CDR3 protein: CASGVRDRVDGYTF
D gene: .; V gene: TRBV19; clone size: .; J gene: TRBJ1-5; CDR3 DNA: TGTGCCAGTAGTATTGGGGGCTCGGGTGGCAATCAGCCCCAGCATTTT; CDR3 protein: CASSIGGSGGNQPQHF
D gene: .; V gene: TRBV30; clone size: .; J gene: TRBJ1-1; CDR3 DNA: TGTGCCTGGACCCCAAACGGGGTACAGTCCACTGAAGCTTTCTTT; CDR3 protein: CAWTPNGVQSTEAFF
D gene: .; V gene: TRBV29-1; clone size: .; J gene: TRBJ2-7; CDR3 DNA: TGCAGCGTTTGGACGGGTCTGGGGGACGAGCAGTACTTC; CDR3 protein: CSVWTGLGDEQYF
D gene: TRBD2; V gene: TRBV25-1; clone size: .; J gene: TRBJ2-1; CDR3 DNA: TGTGCCAGCAGTGAAAAGAGCGGGAGGGGCCGCGGTGAGCAGTTCTTC; CDR3 protein: CASSEKSGRGRGEQFF
D gene: .; V gene: TRBV6-6; clone size: .; J gene: TRBJ1-5; CDR3 DNA: TGTGCCAGCAGTTACGGAGAGTTGCGTAGCAATCAGCCCCAGCATTTT; CDR3 protein: CASSYGELRSNQPQHF
D gene: .; V gene: TRBV10-3; clone size: .; J gene: TRBJ1-5; CDR3 DNA: TGTGCCATCAAAGCCGTAGGAGGCAATCAGCCCCAGCATTTT; CDR3 protein: CAIKAVGGNQPQHF
D gene: .; V gene: TRBV15; clone size: .; J gene: TRBJ1-3; CDR3 DNA: TGTGCCACCAGCAGAGGGACGGCCCTTGGAAACACCATATATTTT; CDR3 protein: CATSRGTALGNTIYF
D gene: .; V gene: TRBV9; clone size: .; J gene: TRBJ2-5; CDR3 DNA: TGTGCCAGCAGCCCGCGGCGGGCAGTAGGAGAGACCCAGTACTTC; CDR3 protein: CASSPRRAVGETQYF
D gene: .; V gene: TRBV5-1; clone size: .; J gene: TRBJ2-1; CDR3 DNA: TGCGCCAGCAGCTTGGGGGCACAGATGTACAATGAGCAGTTCTTC; CDR3 protein: CASSLGAQMYNEQFF
D gene: TRBD2; V gene: TRBV29-1; clone size: .; J gene: TRBJ2-1; CDR3 DNA: TGCAGCGTTGAGTCGAGCGGGAGGGCCGGAACCTACAATGAGCAGTTCTTC; CDR3 protein: CSVESSGRAGTYNEQFF
D gene: .; V gene: TRBV6-5; clone size: .; J gene: TRBJ2-7; CDR3 DNA: TGTGCCAGCAGTTCCAAGAATACGATGTCCGAGCAGTACTTC; CDR3 protein: CASSSKNTMSEQYF
D gene: .; V gene: TRBV5-6; clone size: once; J gene: TRBJ1-1; CDR3 DNA: TGTGCCAGCGAGGATCTCACTGAAGCTTTCTTT; CDR3 protein: CASEDLTEAFF
D gene: .; V gene: TRBV13; clone size: .; J gene: TRBJ1-5; CDR3 DNA: TGTGCCAGCAGCTTAGGCGTTTCGGCGGGCGTGCCCCAGCATTTT; CDR3 protein: CASSLGVSAGVPQHF
D gene: .; V gene: TRBV6-5; clone size: .; J gene: TRBJ1-5; CDR3 DNA: TGTGCCAGCAGTCCGAGACTCGGTCCAAACCAGCCCCAGCATTTT; CDR3 protein: CASSPRLGPNQPQHF
D gene: .; V gene: TRBV6-5; clone size: once; J gene: TRBJ1-4; CDR3 DNA: TGTGCCAGCAGGAGGGTGGGAGAAAAACTGTTTTTT; CDR3 protein: CASRRVGEKLFF
D gene: TRBD1; V gene: TRBV4-1; clone size: .; J gene: TRBJ1-5; CDR3 DNA: TGCGCCAGCAGATGGACAGGGGGCGATGGCAATCAGCCCCAGCATTTT; CDR3 protein: CASRWTGGDGNQPQHF
D gene: .; V gene: TRBV7-3; clone size: .; J gene: TRBJ2-5; CDR3 DNA: TGTGCCAGCAGCGCCTCAGGGGGGAGCCAAGAGACCCAGTACTTC; CDR3 protein: CASSASGGSQETQYF
D gene: .; V gene: TRBV5-6; clone size: .; J gene: TRBJ1-6; CDR3 DNA: TGTGCCAGCAGCTTGGGGCAAGATAATTCACCCCTCCACTTT; CDR3 protein: CASSLGQDNSPLHF
D gene: .; V gene: TRBV9; clone size: .; J gene: TRBJ1-1; CDR3 DNA: TGTGCCAGCAGCGAGACAGTGAACACTGAAGCTTTCTTT; CDR3 protein: CASSETVNTEAFF
D gene: .; V gene: TRBV21-1; clone size: .; J gene: TRBJ2-7; CDR3 DNA: TGTGCCAGCAGCCCCCCCGGAGAGGAGCAGTACTTC; CDR3 protein: CASSPPGEEQYF
D gene: TRBD2; V gene: TRBV6-5; clone size: .; J gene: TRBJ2-2; CDR3 DNA: TGTGCCAGCAATACCGGGACTAGCGGCACCGGGGAGCTGTTTTTT; CDR3 protein: CASNTGTSGTGELFF
D gene: TRBD1; V gene: TRBV6-5; clone size: .; J gene: TRBJ1-4; CDR3 DNA: TGTGCCAGCAGAGCCGGACAGGGCCCCAATGAAAAACTGTTTTTT; CDR3 protein: CASRAGQGPNEKLFF
D gene: TRBD1; V gene: TRBV6-6; clone size: .; J gene: TRBJ1-2; CDR3 DNA: TGTGCCAGCAGTCCTCGGACAGGGGATCACTTAAACTATGGCTACACCTTC; CDR3 protein: CASSPRTGDHLNYGYTF
D gene: TRBD2; V gene: TRBV2; clone size: .; J gene: TRBJ2-3; CDR3 DNA: TGTGCCAGCAGCGGACTAGCGGGGGGACCAGATACGCAGTATTTT; CDR3 protein: CASSGLAGGPDTQYF
D gene: .; V gene: TRBV4-3; clone size: .; J gene: TRBJ1-2; CDR3 DNA: TGCGCCAGCAGCCAGGGCGGAGGGAGGGACTATGGCTACACCTTC; CDR3 protein: CASSQGGGRDYGYTF
D gene: .; V gene: TRBV4-1; clone size: .; J gene: TRBJ2-2; CDR3 DNA: TGCGCCAGCAGCCAAGGGGGGGGCAGGGGCACCGGGGAGCTGTTTTTT; CDR3 protein: CASSQGGGRGTGELFF
D gene: .; V gene: TRBV6-5; clone size: .; J gene: TRBJ1-2; CDR3 DNA: TGTGCCAGCAGTTACTCGGCAACAGTCAGAAACTATGGCTACACCTTC; CDR3 protein: CASSYSATVRNYGYTF
D gene: TRBD2; V gene: TRBV29-1; clone size: .; J gene: TRBJ2-7; CDR3 DNA: TGCAGCGTTGGCGGGAGGGCCAGAAACGAGCAGTACTTC; CDR3 protein: CSVGGRARNEQYF
D gene: .; V gene: TRBV28; clone size: .; J gene: TRBJ1-2; CDR3 DNA: TGTGCCAGCTCAACTCCAGGGGACGCCTATGGCTACACCTTC; CDR3 protein: CASSTPGDAYGYTF
D gene: .; V gene: TRBV3-1/TRBV3-2; clone size: .; J gene: TRBJ1-1; CDR3 DNA: TGTGCCAGCAGCCAAGAGTTCGGGGGGCGCGGGGACACTGAAGCTTTCTTT; CDR3 protein: CASSQEFGGRGDTEAFF